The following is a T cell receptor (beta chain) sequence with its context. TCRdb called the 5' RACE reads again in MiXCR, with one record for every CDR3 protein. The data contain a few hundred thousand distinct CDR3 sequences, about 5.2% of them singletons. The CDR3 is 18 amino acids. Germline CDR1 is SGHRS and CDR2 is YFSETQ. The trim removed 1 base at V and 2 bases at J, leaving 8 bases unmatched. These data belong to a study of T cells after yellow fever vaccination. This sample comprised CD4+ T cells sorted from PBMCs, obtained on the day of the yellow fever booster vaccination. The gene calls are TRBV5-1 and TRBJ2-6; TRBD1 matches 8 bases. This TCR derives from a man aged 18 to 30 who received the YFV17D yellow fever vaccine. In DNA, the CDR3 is TGCGCCAGCAGCTTGAGGAGACAGGGGTTTACTGGGGCCAACGTCCTGACTTTC. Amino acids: CASSLRRQGFTGANVLTF.